A single sample gave rise to the 19 T cell receptor beta chains below, sequenced in a study of blood T cell repertoires in COVID-19. Sequencing used immunoSEQ multiplex PCR; TCRdb keeps in-frame clones, though not all of them. The profile shows over 200,000 clones, 70% to 90% of them singletons. Material: peripheral blood. The receptors were sampled from a human donor in a cohort sampled during active COVID-19.

The CDR3 nucleotides are TGCGCCAGCAGCCAAGAAACGGCAGGCGTCGGCTACGAGCAGTACTTC. Its translation: CASSQETAGVGYEQYF. V is TRBV4-3 and J is TRBJ2-7; D is undetermined. Germline V gene sequence: CDR1 LGHNA, CDR2 YSLEER. Deletions cut 0 bases from V and 3 bases from J, with 15 bases between. This CDR3 is built from 16 residues.

The gene calls are TRBV6-5 and TRBJ1-4; D is uncertain. V was clipped by 5 bases and J by 1 base, with 8 bases between them. Per germline, CDR1 MNHEY and CDR2 SVGAGI. CDR3 length equals 14 residues. The CDR3: CASSLYLTNEKLFF. DNA of the CDR3: TGTGCCAGCAGTCTTTACTTAACTAATGAAAAACTGTTTTTT.

V and J are TRBV24-1 and TRBJ1-2; a weak D match, TRBD1 (5 bases). Per the germline V gene, CDR1 is KGHDR and CDR2 is SFDVKD. The CDR3 consists of 13 residues. V was cut by 4 bases and J by 8 bases, with 13 bases left in between. The CDR3 coding sequence is TGTGCCACCAGTGACGATAGACAGCGCGGCTACACCTTC. This gives the protein CATSDDRQRGYTF.

This sequence joins TRBV7-2 and TRBJ1-2; 7 bases match TRBD1. V was pared by 1 base and J by 4 bases, with 18 bases of the junction left unmatched. Germline CDR1 is SGHTA and CDR2 is FQGNSA. This CDR3 spans 19 amino acids. DNA for the CDR3: TGTGCCAGCAGCTTAGTGATCCTTTTGGGACAGTCCCGCGGCTATGGCTACACCTTC. It encodes CASSLVILLGQSRGYGYTF.

The V call is TRBV27, the J call TRBJ2-7, with TRBD2 identical over 9 bases. The junction had 5 bases not matched to a gene; V was cut back by 4 bases and J by 4 bases. The CDR3 is made up of 14 amino acids. Germline V gene data show CDR1 as MNHEY and CDR2 as SMNVEV (reference sequence). CDR3 sequence (DNA): TGTGCCAGCAGTTCGACTAGCGGAGCTTACGAGCAGTACTTC. Protein: CASSSTSGAYEQYF.

This chain joins TRBV6-1 and TRBJ1-1; D is possibly TRBD1 (5 bases). CDR3 size: 16 residues. V lost 2 bases to trimming and J lost 0 bases, with 13 bases between them. From germline, CDR1 is MNHNS and CDR2 SASEGT. DNA of the CDR3: TGTGCCAGCAGTGAACAGGGTAGTGTAATGAACACTGAAGCTTTCTTT. Translating it yields CASSEQGSVMNTEAFF.

The chain uses TRBV28 and TRBJ2-1; D might be TRBD1 (5 bases). Per germline, CDR1 MDHEN and CDR2 SYDVKM. The CDR3 has 16 amino acids. Trimming cost V 2 bases and J 8 bases, with 19 bases left between them. This CDR3 is CASSLGWAQGWDEQFF. CDR3 nucleotide sequence: TGTGCCAGCAGTTTAGGTTGGGCGCAGGGTTGGGATGAGCAGTTCTTC. The variable domain in full, completed from reference TRBV28 and TRBJ2-1, reads DVKVTQSSRYLVKRTGEKVFLECVQDMDHENMFWYRQDPGLGLRLIYFSYDVKMKEKGDIPEGYSVSREKKERFSLILESASTNQTSMYLCASSLGWAQGWDEQFFGPGTRLTVL.

V usage is TRBV6-6 and J usage is TRBJ2-5, with 9 bases matching TRBD1. The germline gives CDR1 MNHNY, CDR2 SVGAGI (reference sequence). This CDR3 has 16 amino acids. With 5 bases clipped from V and 1 base from J, the junction kept 8 bases outside the gene matches. This chain's CDR3 is CASSRRTGAFQETQYF. As DNA, the CDR3 is TGTGCCAGCAGTCGACGGACAGGGGCCTTCCAAGAGACCCAGTACTTC.

This clone was seen more than once but under ten times. The chain links TRBV2 to TRBJ2-1, with D hard to call. Trimming cost V 10 bases and J 6 bases, with 16 bases left between them. Per the germline V gene, CDR1 is SNHLY and CDR2 is FYNNEI. This CDR3 contains 13 residues. CDR3 residues: CATTLGVPNEQFF. The CDR3 region has the DNA TGTGCCACTACCTTAGGAGTCCCCAATGAGCAGTTCTTC.

This clone has a single count. V gene TRBV24-1 combines with J gene TRBJ1-2, with 7 positions matching TRBD1. The CDR3 length is 13 residues. J lost 3 bases, V lost 5 bases, and 2 bases had no gene match. CDR1 and CDR2 (germline): KGHDR, SFDVKD. The CDR3 DNA sequence: TGTGCCACCAGTGGAGACAGGGACTATGGCTACACCTTC. This codes for CATSGDRDYGYTF.

This clone was detected once. V gene TRBV4-3 combines with J gene TRBJ2-7, with D perhaps TRBD1 (6 bases). The V end was cut by 0 bases, the J end by 7 bases, with 13 bases between. CDR1 LGHNA and CDR2 YSLEER come from the germline V gene. The CDR3 totals 14 residues. CDR3 sequence: CASSQDLGAREQYF. The CDR3 nucleotides are TGCGCCAGCAGCCAAGATCTGGGGGCTCGAGAGCAGTACTTC.

V and J are TRBV13 and TRBJ1-3; 7 bases are shared with TRBD1. The length of the CDR3 is 15 residues. The ends lost 0 bases at V and 14 bases at J; junction bases unmatched: 13. CDR1 PRHDT and CDR2 FYEKMQ come from the germline V gene (reference sequence). CDR3 nucleotides: TGTGCCAGCAGCTTAGGCAGGGGACAGCGTCTGATGGTATATTTT. It encodes CASSLGRGQRLMVYF.

The CDR3 here is CASSKRYTGGQPQHF. For the CDR3, the DNA is TGCGCCAGCAGCAAACGGTACACAGGGGGACAGCCCCAGCATTTT. The chain has TRBV4-3 and TRBJ1-5, with 8 bases aligning to TRBD1. CDR1 and CDR2 (germline): LGHNA, YSLEER. Trimming cost V 5 bases and J 7 bases; bases outside gene matches: 10. CDR3 length: 15 amino acids.

The rearrangement links TRBV9 to TRBJ2-5; possibly TRBD1 for D (5 bases). The V end was cut by 0 bases, the J end by 5 bases, with 14 bases between. Germline loops: CDR1 SGDLS, CDR2 YYNGEE. The CDR3 totals 15 residues. As DNA, the CDR3 is TGTGCCAGCAGCGTAGAGGGGTGGGGCTGGGAGACCCAGTACTTC. It yields the protein CASSVEGWGWETQYF. Full variable domain (remainder filled in from reference TRBV9 and TRBJ2-5): DSGVTQTPKHLITATGQRVTLRCSPRSGDLSVYWYQQSLDQGLQFLIQYYNGEERAKGNILERFSAQQFPDLHSELNLSSLELGDSALYFCASSVEGWGWETQYFGPGTRLLVL.

The V and J genes are TRBV7-2 and TRBJ1-2; TRBD1 might be the D (6 bases). The CDR3 consists of 15 residues. Germline CDR1 SGHTA, CDR2 FQGNSA. The V and J ends lost 5 bases and 4 bases respectively, with 17 bases between them. DNA for the CDR3: TGTGCCAGCAGCCCTCCCCCGACAGGCGCCTATGGCTACACCTTC. Protein product: CASSPPPTGAYGYTF.

The genes are TRBV30 and TRBJ1-5, with TRBD1 as a possible D gene (6 bases). V was pared by 3 bases and J by 2 bases, with 8 bases between. CDR3 size: 13 residues. Per germline, CDR1 GTSNPN and CDR2 SVGIG (reference sequence). The CDR3 bases are TGTGCCTGGAGGGCAGGGGGCAATCAGCCCCAGCATTTT. It translates to CAWRAGGNQPQHF. The full variable domain, in which reference TRBV30 and TRBJ1-5 provide the parts outside the CDR3, is SQTIHQWPATLVQPVGSPLSLECTVEGTSNPNLYWYRQAAGRGLQLLFYSVGIGQISSEVPQNLSASRPQDRQFILSSKKLLLSDSGFYLCAWRAGGNQPQHFGDGTRLSIL.

J is TRBJ2-5 and V is TRBV2, with TRBD2 matching 7 bases. Germline trimming cut 0 bases from V and 4 bases from J; bases unmatched to any gene: 8. The CDR3 spans 16 residues. CDR1 and CDR2 (germline): SNHLY, FYNNEI. CDR3 in amino acids: CASSEAGGLSGETQYF. In DNA form, the CDR3 reads TGTGCCAGCAGTGAAGCGGGGGGACTATCCGGAGAGACCCAGTACTTC.

The table lists this clone with a few counts. V usage is TRBV4-3 and J usage is TRBJ2-7, with D perhaps TRBD1 (6 bases). Germline loops: CDR1 LGHNA, CDR2 YSLEER. The germline V and J ends were trimmed by 1 base and 6 bases, with 10 bases remaining between them. The CDR3 sequence is 13 residues long. As DNA, the CDR3 is TGCGCCAGCAGCCAAGGTAGGGGGAGCGAGCAGTACTTC. This sequence encodes CASSQGRGSEQYF.

This rearrangement joins TRBV6-1 to TRBJ2-5; D is unclear. V was shortened by 1 base and J by 5 bases, with 11 bases between the two germline ends. Germline loops: CDR1 MNHNS, CDR2 SASEGT. The CDR3 has 14 amino acids. The DNA of the CDR3 is TGTGCCAGCAGTGAAGATTCAGGCTGGGAGACCCAGTACTTC. This gives the protein CASSEDSGWETQYF.